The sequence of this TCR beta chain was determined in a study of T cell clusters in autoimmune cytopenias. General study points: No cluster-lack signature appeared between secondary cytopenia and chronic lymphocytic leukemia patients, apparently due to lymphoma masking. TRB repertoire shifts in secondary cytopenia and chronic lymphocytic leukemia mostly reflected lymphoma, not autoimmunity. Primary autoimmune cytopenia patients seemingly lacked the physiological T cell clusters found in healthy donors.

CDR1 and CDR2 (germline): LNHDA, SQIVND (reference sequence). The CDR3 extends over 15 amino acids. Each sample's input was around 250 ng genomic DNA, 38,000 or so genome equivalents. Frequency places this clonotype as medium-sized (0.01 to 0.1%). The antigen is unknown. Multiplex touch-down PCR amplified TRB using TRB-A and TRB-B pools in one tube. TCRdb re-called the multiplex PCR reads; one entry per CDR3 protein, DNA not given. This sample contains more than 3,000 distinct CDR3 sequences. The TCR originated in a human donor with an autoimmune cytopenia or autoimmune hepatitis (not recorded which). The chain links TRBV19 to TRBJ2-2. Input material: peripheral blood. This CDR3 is CASSIGGTGTGELFF.